What follows are 5 T cell receptor beta chains derived from one specimen sequenced in a study of blood T cell repertoires in COVID-19. TCRdb's copy holds only in-frame clones and misses some; the assay was immunoSEQ multiplex PCR. The sample records some 170,000 clones, 85% to 95% being singletons. The specimen was peripheral blood. The receptors were gathered from a woman aged 55-70 years with COVID-19, enrolled during active disease.

The chain links TRBV20-1 to TRBJ1-5; tentative D call: TRBD1 (5 bases). This CDR3 has 13 residues. Germline V gives CDR1 DFQATT, CDR2 SNEGSKA (reference sequence). The V end lost 3 bases, the J end lost 3 bases, and 9 bases lay between the germline ends. The CDR3 region has the DNA TGCAGTGCTAGTAACAGGTTCAATCAGCCCCAGCATTTT. Amino acid sequence: CSASNRFNQPQHF.

V usage is TRBV2 and J usage is TRBJ1-5; no firm D call. Germline CDR1 is SNHLY and CDR2 is FYNNEI. This CDR3 has 15 amino acids. Trimming removed 6 bases at V and 7 bases at J, with 19 bases between. The CDR3 bases are TGTGCCAGCAGCTCCGTCTCGGTAACGAGGCAGCCCCAGCATTTT. The encoded protein is CASSSVSVTRQPQHF.

The V call is TRBV3-1 (or the pseudogene TRBV3-2), the J call TRBJ1-2; 7 bases are shared with TRBD1. The CDR3 totals 14 residues. V was pared by 4 bases and J by 4 bases, with 6 bases of the junction left unmatched. Per germline, CDR1 LGHDT and CDR2 YNNKEL (reference sequence). The CDR3 spells CASSPRQGLYGYTF. The CDR3 coding sequence is TGTGCCAGCAGCCCAAGACAGGGACTCTATGGCTACACCTTC.

V and J are TRBV10-3 and TRBJ1-2, with TRBD1 identical over 10 bases. The germline gives CDR1 ENHRY, CDR2 SYGVKD. The CDR3 extends over 11 amino acids. V gave up 9 bases and J gave up 6 bases; unmatched junction bases: 1. The CDR3 DNA follows: TGTGCCATAGGACAGGGGGATGGCTACACCTTC. Translation: CAIGQGDGYTF.

The chain joins TRBV6-2 or TRBV6-3 to TRBJ1-1; possibly TRBD1 for D (5 bases). The CDR3 is 14 residues long. The V end was cut by 2 bases, the J end by 1 base, with 8 bases between. CDR1 and CDR2 (germline): MNHEY, SVGEGT. CDR3 residues: CASSYGGKNTEAFF. The DNA of the CDR3 is TGTGCCAGCAGTTACGGGGGGAAGAACACTGAAGCTTTCTTT.